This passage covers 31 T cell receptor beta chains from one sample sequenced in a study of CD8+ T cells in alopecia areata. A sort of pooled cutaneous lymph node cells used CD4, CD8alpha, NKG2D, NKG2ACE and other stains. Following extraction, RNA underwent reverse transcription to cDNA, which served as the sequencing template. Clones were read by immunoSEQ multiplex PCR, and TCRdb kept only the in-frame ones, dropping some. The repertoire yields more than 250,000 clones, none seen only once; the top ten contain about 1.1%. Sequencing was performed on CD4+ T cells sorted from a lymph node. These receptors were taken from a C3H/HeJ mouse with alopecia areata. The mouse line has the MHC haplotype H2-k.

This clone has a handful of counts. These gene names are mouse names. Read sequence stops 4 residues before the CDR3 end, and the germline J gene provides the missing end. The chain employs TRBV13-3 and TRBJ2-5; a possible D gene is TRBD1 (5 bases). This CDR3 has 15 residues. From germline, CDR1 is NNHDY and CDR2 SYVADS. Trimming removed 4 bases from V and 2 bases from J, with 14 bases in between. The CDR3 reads CASSPPSGFQDTQYF. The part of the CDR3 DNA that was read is TGTGCCAGCAGTCCCCCCTCAGGGTTCCAAGAC.

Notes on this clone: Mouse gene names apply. CDR3 protein: CASSSGTGDYAEQFF. CDR3 DNA, as far as it was read: TGTGCCAGCAGTTCCGGGACTGGGGACTATGCT. The rearrangement links TRBV19 to TRBJ2-1; TRBD2 matches at 10 bases. The read finishes 4 residues shy of the CDR3 end, and the germline J gene is used to complete it. The trim removed 4 bases at V and 2 bases at J, leaving 3 bases unmatched. Germline V CDR1 and CDR2: FNHDT, SITEND (reference sequence). CDR3 length equals 15 residues.

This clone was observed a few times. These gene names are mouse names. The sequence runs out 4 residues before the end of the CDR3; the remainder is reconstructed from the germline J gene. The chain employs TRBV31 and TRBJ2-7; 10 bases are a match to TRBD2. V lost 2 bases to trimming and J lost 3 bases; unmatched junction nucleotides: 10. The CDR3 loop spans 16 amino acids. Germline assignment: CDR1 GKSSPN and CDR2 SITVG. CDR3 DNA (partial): TGTGCCTGGAGTGCCTTCTCCGGGACTGGGGACTAT. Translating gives CAWSAFSGTGDY. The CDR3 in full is CAWSAFSGTGDYEQYF.

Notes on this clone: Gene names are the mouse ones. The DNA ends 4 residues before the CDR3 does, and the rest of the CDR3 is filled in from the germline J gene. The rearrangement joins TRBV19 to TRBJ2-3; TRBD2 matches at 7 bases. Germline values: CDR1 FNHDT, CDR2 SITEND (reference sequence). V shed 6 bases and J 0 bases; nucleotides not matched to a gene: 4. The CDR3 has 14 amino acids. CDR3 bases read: TGTGCCAGCAAATCTGGGGGTAGTGCAGAA. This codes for CASKSGGSAE. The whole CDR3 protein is CASKSGGSAETLYF.

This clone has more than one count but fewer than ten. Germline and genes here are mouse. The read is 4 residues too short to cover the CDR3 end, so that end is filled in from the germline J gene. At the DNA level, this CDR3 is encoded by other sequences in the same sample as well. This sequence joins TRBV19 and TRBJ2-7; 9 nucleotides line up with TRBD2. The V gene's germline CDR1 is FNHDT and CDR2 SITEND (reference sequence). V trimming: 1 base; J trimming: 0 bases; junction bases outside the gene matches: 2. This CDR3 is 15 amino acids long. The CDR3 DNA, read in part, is TGTGCCAGCAGTATACTGGGGGGGTCCTCCTAT. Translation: CASSILGGSSY. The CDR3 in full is CASSILGGSSYEQYF.

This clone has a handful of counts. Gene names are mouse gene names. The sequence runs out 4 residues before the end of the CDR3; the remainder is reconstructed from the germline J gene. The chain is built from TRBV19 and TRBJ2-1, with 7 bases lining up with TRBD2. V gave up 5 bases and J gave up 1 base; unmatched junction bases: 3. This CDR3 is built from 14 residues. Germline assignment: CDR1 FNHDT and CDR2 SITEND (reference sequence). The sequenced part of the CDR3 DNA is TGTGCCAGCAGGTTCTGGGGGAACTATGCT. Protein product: CASRFWGNYA. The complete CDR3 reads CASRFWGNYAEQFF.

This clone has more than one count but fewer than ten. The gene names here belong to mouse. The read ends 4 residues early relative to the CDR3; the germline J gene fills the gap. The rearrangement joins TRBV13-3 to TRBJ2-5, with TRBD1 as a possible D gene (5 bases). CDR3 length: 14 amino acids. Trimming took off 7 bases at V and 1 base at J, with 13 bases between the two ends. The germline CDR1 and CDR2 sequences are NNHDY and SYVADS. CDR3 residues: CASGGEGDQDTQYF. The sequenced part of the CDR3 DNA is TGTGCCAGCGGAGGGGAAGGGGACCAAGAC.

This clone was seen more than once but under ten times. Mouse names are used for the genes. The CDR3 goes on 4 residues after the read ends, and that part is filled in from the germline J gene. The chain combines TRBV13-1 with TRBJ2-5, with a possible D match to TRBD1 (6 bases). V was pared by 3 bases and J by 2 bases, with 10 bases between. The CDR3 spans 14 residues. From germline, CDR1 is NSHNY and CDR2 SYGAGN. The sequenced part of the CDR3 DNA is TGTGCCAGCAGTGGCGACAGGTTCCAAGAC. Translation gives CASSGDRFQD. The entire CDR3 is CASSGDRFQDTQYF.

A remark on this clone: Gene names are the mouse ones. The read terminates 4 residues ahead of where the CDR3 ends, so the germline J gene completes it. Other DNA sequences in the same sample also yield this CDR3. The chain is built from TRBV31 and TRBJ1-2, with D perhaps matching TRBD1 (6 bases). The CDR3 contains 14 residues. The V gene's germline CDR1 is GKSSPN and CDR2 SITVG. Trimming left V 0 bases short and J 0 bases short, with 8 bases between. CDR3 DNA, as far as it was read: TGTGCCTGGAGTCTAGAGGGGGCAAACTCC. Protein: CAWSLEGANS. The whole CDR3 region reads CAWSLEGANSDYTF.

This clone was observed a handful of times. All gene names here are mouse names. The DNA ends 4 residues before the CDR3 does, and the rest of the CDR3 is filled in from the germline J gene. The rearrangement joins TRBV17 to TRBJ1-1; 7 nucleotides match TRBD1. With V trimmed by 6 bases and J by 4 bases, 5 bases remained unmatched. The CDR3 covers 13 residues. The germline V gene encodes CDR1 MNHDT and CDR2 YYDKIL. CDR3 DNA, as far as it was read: TGTGCTAGCAGCCCCGACAGGGCCACA. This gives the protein CASSPDRAT. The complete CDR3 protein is CASSPDRATEVFF.

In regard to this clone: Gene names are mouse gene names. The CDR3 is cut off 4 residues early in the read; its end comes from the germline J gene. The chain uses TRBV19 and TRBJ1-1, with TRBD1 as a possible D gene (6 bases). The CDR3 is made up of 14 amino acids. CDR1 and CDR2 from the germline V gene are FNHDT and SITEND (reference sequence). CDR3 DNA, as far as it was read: TGTGCCAGCAGTTCCCCCGGCCAGGGGACA. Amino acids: CASSSPGQGT. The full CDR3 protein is CASSSPGQGTEVFF.

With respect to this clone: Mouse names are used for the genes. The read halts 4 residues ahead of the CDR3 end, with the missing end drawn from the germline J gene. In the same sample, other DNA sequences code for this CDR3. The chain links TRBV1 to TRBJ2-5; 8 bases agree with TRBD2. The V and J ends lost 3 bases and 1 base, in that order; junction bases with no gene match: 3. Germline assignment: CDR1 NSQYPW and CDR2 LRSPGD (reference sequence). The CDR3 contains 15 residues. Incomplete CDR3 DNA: TGCACCTGCAGTGCCCCCTGGGGGGACCAAGAC. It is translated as CTCSAPWGDQD. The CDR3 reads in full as CTCSAPWGDQDTQYF.

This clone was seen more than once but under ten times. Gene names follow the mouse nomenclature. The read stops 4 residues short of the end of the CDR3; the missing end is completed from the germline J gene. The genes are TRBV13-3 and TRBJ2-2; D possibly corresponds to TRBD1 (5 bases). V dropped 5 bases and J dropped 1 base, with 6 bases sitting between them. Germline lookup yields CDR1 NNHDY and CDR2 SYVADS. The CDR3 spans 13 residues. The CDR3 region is CASRRGNTGQLYF. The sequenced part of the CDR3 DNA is TGTGCCAGCAGAAGGGGAAACACCGGG.

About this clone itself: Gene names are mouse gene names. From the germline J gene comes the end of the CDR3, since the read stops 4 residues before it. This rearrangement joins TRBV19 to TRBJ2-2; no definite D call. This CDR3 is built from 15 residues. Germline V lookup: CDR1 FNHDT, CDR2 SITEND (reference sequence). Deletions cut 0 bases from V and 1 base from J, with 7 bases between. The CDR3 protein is CASSIGHKNTGQLYF. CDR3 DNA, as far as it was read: TGTGCCAGCAGTATAGGACATAAAAACACCGGG.

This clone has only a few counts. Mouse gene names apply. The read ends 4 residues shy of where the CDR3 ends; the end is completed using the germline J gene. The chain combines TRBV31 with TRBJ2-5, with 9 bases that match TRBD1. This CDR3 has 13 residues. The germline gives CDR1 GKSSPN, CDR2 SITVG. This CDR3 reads CAWSGQGRDTQYF. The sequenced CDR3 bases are TGTGCCTGGAGTGGACAGGGGAGGGAC.

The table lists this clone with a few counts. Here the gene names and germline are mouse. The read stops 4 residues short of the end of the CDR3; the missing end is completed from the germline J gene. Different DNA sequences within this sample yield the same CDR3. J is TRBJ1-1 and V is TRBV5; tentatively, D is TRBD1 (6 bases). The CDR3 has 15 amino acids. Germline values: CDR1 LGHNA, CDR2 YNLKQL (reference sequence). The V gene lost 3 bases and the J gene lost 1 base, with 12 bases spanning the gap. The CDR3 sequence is CASSQAGTKNTEVFF. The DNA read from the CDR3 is TGTGCCAGCAGCCAGGCCGGGACAAAAAACACA.

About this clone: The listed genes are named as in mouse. Partial CDR3 DNA: TGTGCCAGCAGCCAAGATATGGGTTCAAACACCGGG. Protein product: CASSQDMGSNTG. The entire CDR3 protein reads CASSQDMGSNTGQLYF. The V and J genes are TRBV5 and TRBJ2-2; no reliable D call. The CDR3 is cut off 4 residues early in the read; its end comes from the germline J gene. Germline V lookup: CDR1 LGHNA, CDR2 YNLKQL (reference sequence). V was trimmed by 0 bases and J by 0 bases, leaving 8 bases between them. CDR3 length: 16 amino acids.

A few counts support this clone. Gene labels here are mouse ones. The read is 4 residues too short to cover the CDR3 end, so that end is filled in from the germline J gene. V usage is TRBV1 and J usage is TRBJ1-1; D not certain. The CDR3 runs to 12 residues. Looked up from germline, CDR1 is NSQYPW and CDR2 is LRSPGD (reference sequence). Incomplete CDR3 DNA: TGCACCTGCAGTGCAGAGCGAGGA. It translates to CTCSAERG. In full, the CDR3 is CTCSAERGEVFF. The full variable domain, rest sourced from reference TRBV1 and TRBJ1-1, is VTLLEQNPRWRLVPRGQAVNLRCILKNSQYPWMSWYQQDLQKQLQWLFTLRSPGDKEVKSLPGADYLATRVTDTELRLQVANMSQGRTLYCTCSAERGEVFFGKGTRLTVV.

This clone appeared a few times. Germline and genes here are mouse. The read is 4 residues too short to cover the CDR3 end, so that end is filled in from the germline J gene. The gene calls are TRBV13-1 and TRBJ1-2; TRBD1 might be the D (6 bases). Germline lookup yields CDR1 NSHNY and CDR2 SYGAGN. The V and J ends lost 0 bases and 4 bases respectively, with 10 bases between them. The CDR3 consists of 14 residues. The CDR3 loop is CASSDEGTFSDYTF. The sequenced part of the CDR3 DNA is TGTGCCAGCAGTGATGAAGGGACATTCTCC.

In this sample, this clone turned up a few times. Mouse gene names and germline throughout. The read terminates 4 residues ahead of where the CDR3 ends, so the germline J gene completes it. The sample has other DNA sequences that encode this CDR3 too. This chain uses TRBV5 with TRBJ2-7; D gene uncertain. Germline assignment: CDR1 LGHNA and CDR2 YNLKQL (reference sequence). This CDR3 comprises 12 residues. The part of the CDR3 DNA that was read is TGTGCCAGCAGCCAGGAAAGATAT. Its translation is CASSQERY. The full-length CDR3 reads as CASSQERYEQYF.

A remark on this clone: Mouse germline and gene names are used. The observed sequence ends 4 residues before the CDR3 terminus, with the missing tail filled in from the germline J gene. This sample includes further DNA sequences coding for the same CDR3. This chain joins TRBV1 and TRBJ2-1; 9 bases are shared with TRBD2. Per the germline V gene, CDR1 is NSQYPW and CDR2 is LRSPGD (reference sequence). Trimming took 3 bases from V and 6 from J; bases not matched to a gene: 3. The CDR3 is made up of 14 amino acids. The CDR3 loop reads CTCSAGGALAEQFF. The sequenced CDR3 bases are TGCACCTGCAGTGCTGGGGGGGCGCTTGCT.

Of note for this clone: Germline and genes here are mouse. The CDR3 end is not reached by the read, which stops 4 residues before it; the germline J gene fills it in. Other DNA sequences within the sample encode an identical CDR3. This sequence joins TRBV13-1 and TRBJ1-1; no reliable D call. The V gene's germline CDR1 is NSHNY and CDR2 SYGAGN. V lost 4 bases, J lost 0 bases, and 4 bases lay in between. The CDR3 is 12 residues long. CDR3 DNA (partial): TGTGCCAGCAGTCAATCAAACACA. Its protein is CASSQSNT. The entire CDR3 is CASSQSNTEVFF.

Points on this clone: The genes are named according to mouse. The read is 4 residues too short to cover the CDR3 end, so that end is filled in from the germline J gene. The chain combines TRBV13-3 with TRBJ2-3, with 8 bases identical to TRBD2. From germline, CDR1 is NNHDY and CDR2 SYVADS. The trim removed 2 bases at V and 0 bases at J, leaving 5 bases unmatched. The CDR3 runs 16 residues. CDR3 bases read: TGTGCCAGCAGTGAACCTGGGGGGCCTAGTGCAGAA. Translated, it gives CASSEPGGPSAE. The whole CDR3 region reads CASSEPGGPSAETLYF.

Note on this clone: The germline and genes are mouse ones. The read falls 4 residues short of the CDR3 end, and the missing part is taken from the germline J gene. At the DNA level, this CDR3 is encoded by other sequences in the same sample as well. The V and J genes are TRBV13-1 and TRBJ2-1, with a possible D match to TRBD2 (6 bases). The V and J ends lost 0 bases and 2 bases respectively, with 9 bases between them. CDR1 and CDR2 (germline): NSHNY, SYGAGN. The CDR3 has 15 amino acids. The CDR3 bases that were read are TGTGCCAGCAGTGATGCCCTGGGGTACTATGCT. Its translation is CASSDALGYYA. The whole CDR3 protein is CASSDALGYYAEQFF.

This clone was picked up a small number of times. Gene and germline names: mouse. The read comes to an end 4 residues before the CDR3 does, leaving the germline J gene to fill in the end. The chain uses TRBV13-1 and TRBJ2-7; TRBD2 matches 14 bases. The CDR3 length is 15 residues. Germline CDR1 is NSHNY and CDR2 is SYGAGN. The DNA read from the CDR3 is TGTGCCAGCAGTCCGGGGACTGGGGGGGCGCAT. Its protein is CASSPGTGGAH. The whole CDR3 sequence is CASSPGTGGAHEQYF.

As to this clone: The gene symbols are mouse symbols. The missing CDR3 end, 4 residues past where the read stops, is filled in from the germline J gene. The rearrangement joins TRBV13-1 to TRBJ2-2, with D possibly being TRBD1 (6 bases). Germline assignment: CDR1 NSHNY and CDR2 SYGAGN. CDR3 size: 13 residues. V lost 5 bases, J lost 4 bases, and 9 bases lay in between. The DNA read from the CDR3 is TGTGCCAGCAGGGCAGGGGTCACCGGG. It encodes CASRAGVTG. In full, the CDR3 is CASRAGVTGQLYF.

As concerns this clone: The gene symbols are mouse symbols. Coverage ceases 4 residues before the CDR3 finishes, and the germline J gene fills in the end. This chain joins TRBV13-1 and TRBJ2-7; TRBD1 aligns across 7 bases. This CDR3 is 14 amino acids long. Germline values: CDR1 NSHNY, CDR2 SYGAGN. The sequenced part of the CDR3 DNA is TGTGCCAGCAGTGAGCAACGGGACAGATAT. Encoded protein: CASSEQRDRY. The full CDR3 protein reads CASSEQRDRYEQYF.

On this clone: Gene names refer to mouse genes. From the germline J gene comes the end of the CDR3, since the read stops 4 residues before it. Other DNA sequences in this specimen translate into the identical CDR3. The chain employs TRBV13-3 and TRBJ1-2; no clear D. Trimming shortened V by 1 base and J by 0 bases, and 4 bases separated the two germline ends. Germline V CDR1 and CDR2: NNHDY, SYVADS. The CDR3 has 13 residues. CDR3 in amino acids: CASSDSSNSDYTF. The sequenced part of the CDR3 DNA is TGTGCCAGCAGTGATTCATCAAACTCC.

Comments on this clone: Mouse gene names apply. CDR3 sequence: CASSWTGGRQDTQYF. The sequenced CDR3 bases are TGTGCCAGCAGTTGGACTGGGGGGCGCCAAGAC. The rearrangement joins TRBV13-3 to TRBJ2-5; 11 positions match TRBD2. The read gets to within 4 residues of the CDR3 end, and the germline J gene fills in the rest. CDR1 is NNHDY, CDR2 SYVADS, per germline. V gave up 4 bases and J gave up 2 bases; unmatched junction bases: 3. The CDR3 totals 15 residues.

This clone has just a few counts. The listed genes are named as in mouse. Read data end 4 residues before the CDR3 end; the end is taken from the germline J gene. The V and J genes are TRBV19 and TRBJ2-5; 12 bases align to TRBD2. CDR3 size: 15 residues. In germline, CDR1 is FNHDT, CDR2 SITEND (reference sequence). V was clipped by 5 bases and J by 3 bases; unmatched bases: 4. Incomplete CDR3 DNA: TGTGCCAGCAGACAGACTGGGGGGGCGCAAGAC. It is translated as CASRQTGGAQD. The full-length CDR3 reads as CASRQTGGAQDTQYF.

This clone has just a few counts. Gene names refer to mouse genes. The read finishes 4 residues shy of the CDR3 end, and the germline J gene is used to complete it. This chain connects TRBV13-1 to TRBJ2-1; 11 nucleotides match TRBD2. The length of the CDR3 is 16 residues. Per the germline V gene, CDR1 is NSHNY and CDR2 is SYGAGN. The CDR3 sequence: CASSELRLGGEAEQFF. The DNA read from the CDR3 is TGTGCCAGCAGTGAGCTCCGACTGGGGGGGGAAGCT.